This T cell receptor (beta chain) was sequenced for a study of shared clonotypes between healthy human individuals. CD45RO-negative, CCR7-positively selected cells formed the naive CD8 fraction, excluding terminally differentiated effector memory CD45RA+ cells. There were only Caucasian adults among the donors, and all lived in Nashville, Tennessee. Remarks on this clone: Its target is unknown.

Study results and caveats: Clonotype sharing among donors was thought likely to change with sequencing depth. Represented diversity, genetic and exposure-history alike, was limited by few donors.

For each subset, genomic DNA was distributed in equal portions over several immunoSEQ plates. Here immunoSEQ multiplex PCR was the method, and the copy in TCRdb shows in-frame clones only, minus some. The sample carries about 2 million clones, approximately 95% recorded once. Specimen: naive CD8+ T cells sorted from blood. This clonotype was sampled from a young man in good health.

The CDR3 is CASSIGVRGNYEQYF. The CDR3, as DNA: TGTGCCAGTAGTATAGGGGTTCGAGGGAACTACGAGCAGTACTTC. The rearrangement joins TRBV19 to TRBJ2-7, with D perhaps TRBD2 (5 bases). Germline V gives CDR1 LNHDA, CDR2 SQIVND (reference sequence). This CDR3 is 15 amino acids long. V lost 1 base and J lost 3, with 13 bases in between. Together with reference TRBV19 and TRBJ2-7, the CDR3 gives the full variable domain: DGGITQSPKYLFRKEGQNVTLSCEQNLNHDAMYWYRQDPGQGLRLIYYSQIVNDFQKGDIAEGYSVSREKKESFPLTVTSAQKNPTAFYLCASSIGVRGNYEQYFGPGTRLTVT.